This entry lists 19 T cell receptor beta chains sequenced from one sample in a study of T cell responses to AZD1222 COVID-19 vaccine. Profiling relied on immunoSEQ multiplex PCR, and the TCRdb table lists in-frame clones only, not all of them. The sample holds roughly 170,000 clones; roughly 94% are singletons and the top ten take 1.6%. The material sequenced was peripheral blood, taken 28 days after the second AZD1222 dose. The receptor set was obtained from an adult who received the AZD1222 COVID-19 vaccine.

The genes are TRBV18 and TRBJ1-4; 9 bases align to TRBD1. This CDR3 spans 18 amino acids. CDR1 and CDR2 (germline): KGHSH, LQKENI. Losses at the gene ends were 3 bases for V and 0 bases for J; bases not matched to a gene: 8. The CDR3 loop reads CASSPSGTGKATNEKLFF. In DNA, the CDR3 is TGTGCCAGCTCACCGTCCGGGACAGGGAAAGCAACTAATGAAAAACTGTTTTTT.

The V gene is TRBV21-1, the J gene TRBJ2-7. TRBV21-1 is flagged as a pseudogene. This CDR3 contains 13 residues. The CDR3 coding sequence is TGTGCCAGCAGCCTGACCGGGCGGCACGAGCAGTACTTC. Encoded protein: CASSLTGRHEQYF.

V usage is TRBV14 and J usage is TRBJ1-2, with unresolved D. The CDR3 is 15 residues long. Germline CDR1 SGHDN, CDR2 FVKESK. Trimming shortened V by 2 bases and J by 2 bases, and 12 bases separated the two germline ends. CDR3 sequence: CASSQSGRLNYGYTF. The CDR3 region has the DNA TGTGCCAGCAGCCAATCCGGTCGTTTAAACTATGGCTACACCTTC.

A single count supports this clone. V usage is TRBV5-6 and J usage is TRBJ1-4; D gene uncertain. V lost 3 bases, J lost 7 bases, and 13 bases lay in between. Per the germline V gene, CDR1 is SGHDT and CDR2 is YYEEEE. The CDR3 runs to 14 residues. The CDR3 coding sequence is TGTGCCAGCAGCTGGTTCATGGGGAGTGAAAAACTGTTTTTT. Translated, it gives CASSWFMGSEKLFF.

CDR3 sequence (DNA): TGTGCCAGCAGCCACGGACTAGCGGGACTTCCCGGGGAGCTGTTTTTT. Protein sequence: CASSHGLAGLPGELFF. V gene TRBV13 combines with J gene TRBJ2-2; 12 bases are shared with TRBD2. Trimming at V came to 5 bases and at J to 6 bases, leaving 7 bases not matched to a gene. CDR1 and CDR2 from the germline V gene are PRHDT and FYEKMQ (reference sequence). This CDR3 has 16 residues. Complete variable domain (other parts from reference TRBV13 and TRBJ2-2): AAGVIQSPRHLIKEKRETATLKCYPIPRHDTVYWYQQGPGQDPQFLISFYEKMQSDKGSIPDRFSAQQFSDYHSELNMSSLELGDSALYFCASSHGLAGLPGELFFGEGSRLTVL.

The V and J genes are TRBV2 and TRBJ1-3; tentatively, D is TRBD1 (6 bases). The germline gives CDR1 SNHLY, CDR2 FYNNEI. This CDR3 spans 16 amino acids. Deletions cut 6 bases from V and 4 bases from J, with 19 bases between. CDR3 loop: CASRMTGLGAGNTIYF. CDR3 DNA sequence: TGTGCCAGCAGGATGACAGGCCTCGGCGCGGGAAACACCATATATTTT.

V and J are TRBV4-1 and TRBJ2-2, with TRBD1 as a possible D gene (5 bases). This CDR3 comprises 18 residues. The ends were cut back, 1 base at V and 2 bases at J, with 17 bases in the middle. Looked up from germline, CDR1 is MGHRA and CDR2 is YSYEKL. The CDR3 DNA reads TGCGCCAGCAGCCAAGGAGTAAGAGGACAAAGAAACACCGGGGAGCTGTTTTTT. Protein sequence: CASSQGVRGQRNTGELFF.

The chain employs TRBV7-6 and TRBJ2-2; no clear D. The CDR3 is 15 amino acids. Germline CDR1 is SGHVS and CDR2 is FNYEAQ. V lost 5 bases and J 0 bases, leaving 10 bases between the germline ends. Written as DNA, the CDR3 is TGTGCCAGCAGCCCCGCGGTCTCGAACACCGGGGAGCTGTTTTTT. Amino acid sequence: CASSPAVSNTGELFF. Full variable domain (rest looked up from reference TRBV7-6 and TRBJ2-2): GAGVSQSPRYKVTKRGQDVALRCDPISGHVSLYWYRQALGQGPEFLTYFNYEAQQDKSGLPNDRFSAERPEGSISTLTIQRTEQRDSAMYRCASSPAVSNTGELFFGEGSRLTVL.

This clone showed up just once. In DNA form, the CDR3 reads TGTGCCAGCTCACCACCGGCCTACACTGAAGCTTTCTTT. It specifies CASSPPAYTEAFF. J is TRBJ1-1 and V is TRBV18; D ambiguous. This CDR3 has 13 amino acids. V lost 0 bases to trimming and J lost 3 bases, with 5 bases between them. Germline CDR1 reads KGHSH; CDR2 reads LQKENI.

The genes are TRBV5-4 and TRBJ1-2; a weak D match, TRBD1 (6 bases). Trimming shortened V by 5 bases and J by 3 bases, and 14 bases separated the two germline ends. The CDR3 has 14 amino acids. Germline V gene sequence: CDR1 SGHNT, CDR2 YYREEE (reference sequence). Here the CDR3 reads CASRRTGYDYGYTF. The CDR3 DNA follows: TGTGCCAGCAGAAGAACAGGGTACGACTATGGCTACACCTTC.

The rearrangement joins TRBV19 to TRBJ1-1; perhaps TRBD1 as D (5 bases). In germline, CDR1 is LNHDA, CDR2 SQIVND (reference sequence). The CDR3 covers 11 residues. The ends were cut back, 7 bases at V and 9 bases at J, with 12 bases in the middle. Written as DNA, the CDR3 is TGTGCCAGTAACCCCGGGACGCAAGCTTTCTTT. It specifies CASNPGTQAFF.

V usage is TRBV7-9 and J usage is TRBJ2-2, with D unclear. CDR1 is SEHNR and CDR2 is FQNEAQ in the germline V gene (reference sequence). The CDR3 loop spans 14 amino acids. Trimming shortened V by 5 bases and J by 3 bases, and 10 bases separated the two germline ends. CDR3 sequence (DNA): TGTGCCAGCAGCGGTCAAAGATACACCGGGGAGCTGTTTTTT. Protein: CASSGQRYTGELFF.

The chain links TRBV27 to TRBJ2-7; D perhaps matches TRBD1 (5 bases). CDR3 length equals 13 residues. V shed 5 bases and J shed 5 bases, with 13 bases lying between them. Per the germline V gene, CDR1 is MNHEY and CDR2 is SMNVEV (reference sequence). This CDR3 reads CASSRQGFDEQYF. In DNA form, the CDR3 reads TGTGCCAGCAGTCGGCAGGGATTCGACGAGCAGTACTTC.

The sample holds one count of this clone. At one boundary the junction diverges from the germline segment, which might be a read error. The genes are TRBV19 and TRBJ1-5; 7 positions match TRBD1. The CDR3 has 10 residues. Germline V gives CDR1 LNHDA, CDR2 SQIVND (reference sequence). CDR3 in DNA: TGTGCCAGCCCACCCCAGGGGGGGTGTTTT. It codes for CASPPQGGCF.

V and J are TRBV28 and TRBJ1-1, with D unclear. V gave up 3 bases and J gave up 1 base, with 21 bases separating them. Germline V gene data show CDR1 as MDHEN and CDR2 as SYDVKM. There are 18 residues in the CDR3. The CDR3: CASSFPGFRTTTNTEAFF. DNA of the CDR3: TGTGCCAGCAGTTTCCCGGGTTTTCGGACCACGACGAACACTGAAGCTTTCTTT.

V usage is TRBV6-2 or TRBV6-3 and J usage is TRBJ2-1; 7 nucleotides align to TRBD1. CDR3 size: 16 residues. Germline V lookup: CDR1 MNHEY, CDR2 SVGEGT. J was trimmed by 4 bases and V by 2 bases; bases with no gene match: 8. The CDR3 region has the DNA TGTGCCAGCAGTTACCCTTTAGACAGGGTATACAATGAGCAGTTCTTC. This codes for CASSYPLDRVYNEQFF.

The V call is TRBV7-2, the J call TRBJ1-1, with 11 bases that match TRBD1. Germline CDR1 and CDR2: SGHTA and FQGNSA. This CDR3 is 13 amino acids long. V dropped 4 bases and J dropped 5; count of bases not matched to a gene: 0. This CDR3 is CASSWDRGTEAFF. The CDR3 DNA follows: TGTGCCAGCAGCTGGGACAGGGGGACTGAAGCTTTCTTT.

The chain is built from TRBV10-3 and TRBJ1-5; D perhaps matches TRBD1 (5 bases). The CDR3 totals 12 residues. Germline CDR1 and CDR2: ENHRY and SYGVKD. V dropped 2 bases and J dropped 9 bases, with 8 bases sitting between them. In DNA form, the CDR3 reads TGTGCCATCAGTGAGACAGGTCGGCCCCAGCATTTT. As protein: CAISETGRPQHF.

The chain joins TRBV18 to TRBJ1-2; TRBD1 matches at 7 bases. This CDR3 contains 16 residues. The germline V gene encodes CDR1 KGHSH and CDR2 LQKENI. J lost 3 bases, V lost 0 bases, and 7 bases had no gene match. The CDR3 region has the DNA TGTGCCAGCTCACCACCGGTTGACAGGGTGGACTATGGCTACACCTTC. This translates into CASSPPVDRVDYGYTF.